The 15 T cell receptor beta chains reported below all come from one sample, sequenced in a study of TIL therapy for anti-PD-1-resistant metastatic lung cancer (dated by TCRdb to about 2021). Using bias-controlled multiplex PCR with the immunoSEQ v3 hsTCRB kit, the TCR beta CDR3 regions were amplified from genomic DNA. TCRdb limited this immuneACCESS table to in-frame rearrangements with V and J called. A share of clones is missing; checked studies link under half to unresolved V genes, and the rest is unexplained. This sample holds more than 9,500 clones; roughly 60% were observed only once. 7.4% of the sample goes to the ten largest clones. The time point tag for this specimen amounts to: pre-treatment sample, taken before nivolumab and TIL therapy. Baseline tumor samples were excised metastases, mostly pleural nodules or supraclavicular lymph nodes, from the same resection used to grow TIL. Sequenced material: tumor tissue, taken at baseline. Source of these receptors: a person aged 25 to 80 with non-small cell lung cancer.

About this clone itself: The sample holds other DNA sequences that translate to the same CDR3. V gene TRBV7-3 combines with J gene TRBJ2-1; no firm D call. Germline CDR1 reads SGHTA; CDR2 reads FQGTGA. The length of the CDR3 is 13 residues. V shed 4 bases and J shed 7 bases, with 11 bases lying between them. This CDR3 is CASSSQRGNEQFF. CDR3 in DNA: TGTGCCAGCAGCTCCCAGCGTGGGAATGAGCAGTTCTTC.

Written as DNA, the CDR3 is TGTGCCAGCAGCCCCTCTCGACAGGGTCCGATGAACACTGAAGCTTTCTTT. Protein: CASSPSRQGPMNTEAFF. V and J are TRBV3-1 (or the pseudogene TRBV3-2) and TRBJ1-1, with 7 positions matching TRBD1. The CDR3 has 17 amino acids. J gave up 0 bases and V 4 bases, and 11 bases lay outside the gene matches. Germline values: CDR1 LGHDT, CDR2 YNNKEL (reference sequence).

The V and J genes are TRBV5-6 and TRBJ1-1; TRBD1 agrees at 8 bases. Trimming cost V 7 bases and J 4 bases; bases outside gene matches: 9. Germline loops: CDR1 SGHDT, CDR2 YYEEEE. This CDR3 is 14 amino acids long. As DNA, the CDR3 is TGTGCCAGCTTTAAAAGGGACAGGACCACTGAAGCTTTCTTT. The encoded protein is CASFKRDRTTEAFF.

The V call is TRBV29-1, the J call TRBJ2-1; the match to TRBD2 covers 9 bases. The germline CDR1 and CDR2 sequences are SQVTM and ANQGSEA. The CDR3 spans 15 residues. The J segment lost 8 bases and the V segment lost 6 bases, leaving 14 bases of the junction unmatched. CDR3: CSVDLPGLASDEQFF. CDR3 DNA: TGCAGCGTAGACCTACCGGGACTAGCATCGGATGAGCAGTTCTTC.

Regarding this clone: A read error is possible here, since a much larger clone lies one base away. This sequence joins TRBV30 and TRBJ1-6; 8 positions agree with TRBD1. The CDR3 extends over 14 amino acids. CDR1 is GTSNPN and CDR2 is SVGIG in the germline V gene (reference sequence). CDR3 sequence: CAWTWTGYNLPLHF. CDR3 nucleotide sequence: TGTGCCTGGACTTGGACAGGGTATAATTTACCCCTCCACTTT.

The rearrangement uses TRBV5-1 and TRBJ1-4, with no clear D. This CDR3 is 16 amino acids long. Germline assignment: CDR1 SGHRS and CDR2 YFSETQ. Trimming removed 4 bases at V and 3 bases at J, with 16 bases between. This CDR3 reads CASSALTHSANEKLFF. The DNA for the CDR3 is TGCGCCAGCAGCGCGCTGACGCACAGTGCTAATGAAAAACTGTTTTTT.

The genes are TRBV24-1 and TRBJ1-1; D call uncertain. The CDR3 covers 12 residues. Germline V lookup: CDR1 KGHDR, CDR2 SFDVKD. Trimming took off 3 bases at V and 3 bases at J, with 4 bases between the two ends. In DNA form, the CDR3 reads TGTGCCACCAGTGATAGGGACACTGAAGCTTTCTTT. Residues: CATSDRDTEAFF.

This clone was counted between two and nine times. The chain recombines TRBV6-4 with TRBJ1-1; the D is unclear. Germline V gene data show CDR1 as MRHNA and CDR2 as SNTAGT. The CDR3 covers 15 residues. Deletions cut 8 bases from V and 3 bases from J, with 19 bases between. The CDR3 nucleotides are TGTGCCAGCGAATTGGACGATCAGGTCCACACTGAAGCTTTCTTT. As protein: CASELDDQVHTEAFF.

The chain has TRBV7-9 and TRBJ2-2, with 8 bases matching TRBD1. Germline trimming cut 5 bases from V and 8 bases from J; bases unmatched to any gene: 13. Germline CDR1 SEHNR, CDR2 FQNEAQ (reference sequence). The CDR3 sequence is 16 residues long. CDR3 bases: TGTGCCAGCAGCGACCAGGGGGCCCTAGGATCGGGGGAGCTGTTTTTT. Translated: CASSDQGALGSGELFF.

The J gene is TRBJ1-2, the V gene TRBV3-1 (or the pseudogene TRBV3-2); D ambiguous. The CDR3 extends over 14 amino acids. Looked up from germline, CDR1 is LGHDT and CDR2 is YNNKEL (reference sequence). The germline V and J ends were trimmed by 5 bases and 3 bases, with 13 bases remaining between them. Here the CDR3 DNA reads TGTGCCAGCAGCGCACGGGAGGGTTACTATGGCTACACCTTC. As protein: CASSAREGYYGYTF.

This clone has only a few counts. The gene calls are TRBV15 and TRBJ1-2, with D perhaps TRBD1 (6 bases). Germline lookup yields CDR1 LNHNV and CDR2 YYDKDF (reference sequence). The CDR3 covers 15 residues. The V end was cut by 0 bases, the J end by 1 base, with 9 bases between. This CDR3 is CATSREDRSNYGYTF. CDR3 DNA: TGTGCCACCAGCAGAGAAGACAGGAGTAACTATGGCTACACCTTC.

This clone was seen just once. CDR3 residues: CASSLRTGTFGEQFF. DNA for the CDR3: TGCGCCAGCAGCCTTAGGACAGGGACTTTCGGTGAGCAGTTCTTC. The rearrangement uses TRBV5-1 and TRBJ2-1; 8 bases fit TRBD1. The germline V gene encodes CDR1 SGHRS and CDR2 YFSETQ. The J segment lost 9 bases and the V segment lost 4 bases, leaving 12 bases of the junction unmatched. This CDR3 contains 15 residues.

The chain carries TRBV10-3 and TRBJ1-2; D call uncertain. Trimming removed 6 bases from V and 4 bases from J, with 18 bases in between. The germline V gene encodes CDR1 ENHRY and CDR2 SYGVKD. This CDR3 has 15 residues. The CDR3 protein is CAISDTDRPGYGYTF. In DNA form, the CDR3 reads TGTGCCATCAGCGATACGGACCGGCCGGGCTATGGCTACACCTTC.

The rearrangement joins TRBV11-1 to TRBJ2-3; D perhaps matches TRBD2 (7 bases). CDR1 SGHAT and CDR2 FQDESV come from the germline V gene (reference sequence). V was pared by 8 bases and J by 2 bases, with 17 bases between. The CDR3 contains 15 residues. The CDR3 DNA reads as TGTGCCAGCGGGACCGGGGGGCTATTCACAGATACGCAGTATTTT. It yields the protein CASGTGGLFTDTQYF.

The V and J genes are TRBV6-5 and TRBJ2-7; unclear D gene. The CDR3 is 14 residues long. With 4 bases removed from V and 2 bases from J, the gap between germline ends came to 12 bases. CDR1 is MNHEY, CDR2 SVGAGI, per germline. This chain's CDR3 is CASSLSAVAYEQYF. Here the CDR3 DNA reads TGTGCCAGCAGTTTATCGGCAGTAGCCTACGAGCAGTACTTC.